These T cell receptor beta chains were read from a single sample in a study of blood T cell repertoires in COVID-19. Generated by immunoSEQ multiplex PCR, the TCRdb table keeps only in-frame clones and is missing some. The profile shows about 130,000 clones, about 90% of them singletons. The sample taken for sequencing was peripheral blood. Every receptor here comes from a man aged 50 to 60 with COVID-19, enrolled during active disease. CDR3s include the opening cysteine and the closing phenylalanine or tryptophan. The D gene is left open where the match is weak. Clone size is not always given. Where it is, it says once, few, many or a class for expanded clones.

J gene: TRBJ2-5; D gene: NA; clone size: NA; V gene: TRBV30; CDR3 protein: CAWSPPRTGRGETQYF; CDR3 DNA: TGTGCCTGGAGCCCCCCCAGGACAGGGAGGGGGGAGACCCAGTACTTC
J gene: TRBJ2-1; D gene: NA; clone size: once; V gene: TRBV2; CDR3 protein: CASSGGNEQFF; CDR3 DNA: TGTGCCAGCAGTGGCGGGAATGAGCAGTTCTTC
J gene: TRBJ1-6; D gene: TRBD1; clone size: NA; V gene: TRBV6-5; CDR3 protein: CASRDQTGNNSPLHF; CDR3 DNA: TGTGCCAGCAGAGATCAGACAGGGAATAATTCACCCCTCCACTTT
J gene: TRBJ2-2; D gene: NA; clone size: NA; V gene: TRBV19; CDR3 protein: CASSTGTLSTGELFF; CDR3 DNA: TGTGCCAGTAGTACCGGGACACTGTCCACCGGGGAGCTGTTTTTT
J gene: TRBJ2-1; D gene: TRBD1; clone size: NA; V gene: TRBV27; CDR3 protein: CASSPWGQGKNEQFF; CDR3 DNA: TGTGCCAGCAGTCCCTGGGGACAGGGGAAAAATGAGCAGTTCTTC
J gene: TRBJ1-6; D gene: NA; clone size: NA; V gene: TRBV10-1; CDR3 protein: CASSERRPYNSPLHF; CDR3 DNA: TGCGCCAGCAGTGAGAGGCGGCCGTATAATTCACCCCTCCACTTT
J gene: TRBJ1-1; D gene: NA; clone size: NA; V gene: TRBV6-6; CDR3 protein: CASSAPTGNTEAFF; CDR3 DNA: TGTGCCAGCAGTGCCCCGACAGGGAACACTGAAGCTTTCTTT
J gene: TRBJ1-4; D gene: TRBD1; clone size: NA; V gene: TRBV12-3/TRBV12-4; CDR3 protein: CASSWGQGEKLFF; CDR3 DNA: TGTGCCAGCAGTTGGGGACAGGGTGAAAAACTGTTTTTT
J gene: TRBJ2-2; D gene: NA; clone size: NA; V gene: TRBV5-6; CDR3 protein: CASSGQRTRAGELFF; CDR3 DNA: TGTGCCAGCAGCGGACAGAGGACTAGGGCCGGGGAGCTGTTTTTT
J gene: TRBJ1-2; D gene: TRBD1; clone size: NA; V gene: TRBV7-8; CDR3 protein: CASSPGQGNYGYTF; CDR3 DNA: TGTGCCAGCAGCCCAGGACAGGGGAACTATGGCTACACCTTC
J gene: TRBJ1-5; D gene: NA; clone size: NA; V gene: TRBV27; CDR3 protein: CASSRTVYQPQHF; CDR3 DNA: TGTGCCAGCAGTCGGACAGTCTATCAGCCCCAGCATTTT
J gene: TRBJ1-5; D gene: TRBD1; clone size: few; V gene: TRBV28; CDR3 protein: CASITTGETQPQHF; CDR3 DNA: TGTGCCAGCATCACAACAGGGGAAACTCAGCCCCAGCATTTT
J gene: TRBJ1-6; D gene: NA; clone size: NA; V gene: TRBV27; CDR3 protein: CASSGVAYNSPLHF; CDR3 DNA: TGTGCCAGCAGCGGGGTCGCCTATAATTCACCCCTCCACTTT
J gene: TRBJ1-5; D gene: NA; clone size: NA; V gene: TRBV6-2/TRBV6-3; CDR3 protein: CASSYSRGSNQPQHF; CDR3 DNA: TGTGCCAGCAGTTACTCTAGGGGTAGCAATCAGCCCCAGCATTTT
J gene: TRBJ2-2; D gene: TRBD1; clone size: NA; V gene: TRBV9; CDR3 protein: CASSTQGATNTGELFF; CDR3 DNA: TGTGCCAGCAGCACACAGGGGGCTACGAACACCGGGGAGCTGTTTTTT
J gene: TRBJ1-5; D gene: NA; clone size: NA; V gene: TRBV19; CDR3 protein: CASSTGGLANQPQHF; CDR3 DNA: TGTGCCAGTAGTACGGGGGGGTTGGCCAATCAGCCCCAGCATTTT
J gene: TRBJ1-2; D gene: NA; clone size: NA; V gene: TRBV2; CDR3 protein: CASRGQVSRGYTF; CDR3 DNA: TGTGCCAGCAGGGGTCAGGTTTCGCGTGGCTACACCTTC
J gene: TRBJ2-1; D gene: NA; clone size: NA; V gene: TRBV9; CDR3 protein: CASSVGTGYYNEQFF; CDR3 DNA: TGTGCCAGCAGCGTAGGAACGGGTTACTACAATGAGCAGTTCTTC
J gene: TRBJ1-4; D gene: NA; clone size: NA; V gene: TRBV7-9; CDR3 protein: CASSPRGGVSEKLFF; CDR3 DNA: TGTGCCAGCAGCCCCCGTGGAGGCGTCAGTGAAAAACTGTTTTTT
J gene: TRBJ1-2; D gene: NA; clone size: few; V gene: TRBV5-5; CDR3 protein: CASSLRVADYGYTF; CDR3 DNA: TGTGCCAGCAGCTTGCGGGTGGCTGACTATGGCTACACCTTC
J gene: TRBJ1-5; D gene: NA; clone size: once; V gene: TRBV7-8; CDR3 protein: CASSLGRGQPQHF; CDR3 DNA: TGTGCCAGCAGCTTAGGGAGAGGCCAGCCCCAGCATTTT
J gene: TRBJ2-5; D gene: TRBD1; clone size: NA; V gene: TRBV7-9; CDR3 protein: CASSQWTGEYETQYF; CDR3 DNA: TGTGCCAGCAGCCAATGGACAGGGGAGTACGAGACCCAGTACTTC
J gene: TRBJ2-1; D gene: NA; clone size: NA; V gene: TRBV25-1; CDR3 protein: CASSGRGNTLGQFF; CDR3 DNA: TGTGCCAGCAGTGGGCGCGGGAACACCCTGGGGCAGTTCTTC
J gene: TRBJ2-1; D gene: TRBD2; clone size: NA; V gene: TRBV9; CDR3 protein: CASSVGSGRGNEQFF; CDR3 DNA: TGTGCCAGCAGCGTAGGTAGCGGGAGGGGGAATGAGCAGTTCTTC
J gene: TRBJ2-3; D gene: NA; clone size: few; V gene: TRBV5-4; CDR3 protein: CASSPSGGTGTDTQYF; CDR3 DNA: TGTGCCAGCAGCCCATCGGGCGGGACAGGCACAGATACGCAGTATTTT
J gene: TRBJ1-1; D gene: NA; clone size: few; V gene: TRBV27; CDR3 protein: CASSGLGANTGTFF; CDR3 DNA: TGTGCCAGCAGTGGATTGGGGGCGAACACTGGAACTTTCTTT
J gene: TRBJ1-5; D gene: NA; clone size: NA; V gene: TRBV28; CDR3 protein: CASSLSVYQPQHF; CDR3 DNA: TGTGCCAGCAGTTTGTCTGTATATCAGCCCCAGCATTTT
J gene: TRBJ1-2; D gene: TRBD1; clone size: NA; V gene: TRBV6-5; CDR3 protein: CASSYQGQAGYGYTF; CDR3 DNA: TGTGCCAGCAGTTACCAGGGACAGGCGGGCTATGGCTACACCTTC
J gene: TRBJ1-5; D gene: TRBD1; clone size: NA; V gene: TRBV4-1; CDR3 protein: CASSPTGGTQPQHF; CDR3 DNA: TGCGCCAGCAGCCCTACAGGGGGCACGCAGCCCCAGCATTTT
J gene: TRBJ2-1; D gene: NA; clone size: NA; V gene: TRBV11-2; CDR3 protein: CASSLAGAYSSYNEQFF; CDR3 DNA: TGTGCCAGCAGCTTAGCGGGAGCTTATAGCTCCTACAATGAGCAGTTCTTC
J gene: TRBJ2-2; D gene: NA; clone size: few; V gene: TRBV6-1; CDR3 protein: CASSEGGNRPGELFF; CDR3 DNA: TGTGCCAGCAGTGAGGGGGGAAATCGTCCCGGGGAGCTGTTTTTT
J gene: TRBJ1-1; D gene: NA; clone size: NA; V gene: TRBV11-2; CDR3 protein: CASSLDRSTGYTEAFF; CDR3 DNA: TGTGCCAGCAGCTTAGATCGATCTACAGGGTACACTGAAGCTTTCTTT
J gene: TRBJ2-1; D gene: NA; clone size: NA; V gene: TRBV7-9; CDR3 protein: CASSLGLYNEQFF; CDR3 DNA: TGTGCCAGCAGCTTAGGGCTCTACAATGAGCAGTTCTTC
J gene: TRBJ1-1; D gene: TRBD1; clone size: NA; V gene: TRBV11-2; CDR3 protein: CASSVDRLTGGTEAFF; CDR3 DNA: TGTGCCAGCAGCGTGGACAGGTTGACAGGGGGTACTGAAGCTTTCTTT
J gene: TRBJ2-7; D gene: TRBD1; clone size: NA; V gene: TRBV5-1; CDR3 protein: CASSLGDSREQYF; CDR3 DNA: TGCGCCAGCAGCTTGGGGGACAGTCGGGAGCAGTACTTC
J gene: TRBJ1-4; D gene: NA; clone size: NA; V gene: TRBV2; CDR3 protein: CASSSREGTEKLFF; CDR3 DNA: TGTGCCAGCAGTTCCAGGGAGGGTACGGAAAAACTGTTTTTT
J gene: TRBJ2-4; D gene: NA; clone size: NA; V gene: TRBV14; CDR3 protein: CASSQARDIQYF; CDR3 DNA: TGTGCCAGCAGCCAAGCCAGGGACATTCAGTACTTC
J gene: TRBJ2-1; D gene: TRBD2; clone size: NA; V gene: TRBV30; CDR3 protein: CAWSVTSGGLGEQFF; CDR3 DNA: TGTGCCTGGAGTGTAACTAGCGGCGGATTAGGGGAGCAGTTCTTC
J gene: TRBJ2-7; D gene: TRBD2; clone size: NA; V gene: TRBV13; CDR3 protein: CASSSSGRHEQYF; CDR3 DNA: TGTGCCAGCAGCTCTAGCGGGAGACACGAGCAGTACTTC
J gene: TRBJ1-2; D gene: NA; clone size: NA; V gene: TRBV5-4; CDR3 protein: CASSLDLSDYGYTF; CDR3 DNA: TGTGCCAGCAGCTTGGATCTCAGCGACTATGGCTACACCTTC
J gene: TRBJ2-3; D gene: TRBD2; clone size: NA; V gene: TRBV18; CDR3 protein: CASSPGTSGNTDTQYF; CDR3 DNA: TGTGCCAGCTCACCCGGGACTAGCGGAAATACAGATACGCAGTATTTT
J gene: TRBJ1-1; D gene: TRBD1; clone size: once; V gene: TRBV6-5; CDR3 protein: CASNHPGQGYTEAFF; CDR3 DNA: TGTGCCAGCAACCACCCGGGACAGGGATACACTGAAGCTTTCTTT
J gene: TRBJ2-5; D gene: NA; clone size: NA; V gene: TRBV10-1; CDR3 protein: CASRSPPYF; CDR3 DNA: TGCGCCAGCAGGTCCCCTCCGTACTTC
J gene: TRBJ1-1; D gene: TRBD1; clone size: NA; V gene: TRBV19; CDR3 protein: CASSTGTGTEAFF; CDR3 DNA: TGTGCCAGTAGTACCGGGACAGGGACTGAAGCTTTCTTT
J gene: TRBJ2-5; D gene: NA; clone size: NA; V gene: TRBV5-8; CDR3 protein: CASSPEGLGSETQYF; CDR3 DNA: TGTGCCAGCAGCCCGGAGGGTCTGGGATCAGAGACCCAGTACTTC
J gene: TRBJ2-7; D gene: NA; clone size: NA; V gene: TRBV27; CDR3 protein: CASRGAQSSYEQYF; CDR3 DNA: TGTGCCAGCAGGGGGGCCCAGAGCTCCTACGAGCAGTACTTC
J gene: TRBJ2-3; D gene: NA; clone size: few; V gene: TRBV9; CDR3 protein: CASSVEGGDLDTDTQYF; CDR3 DNA: TGTGCCAGCAGCGTAGAGGGCGGGGATTTAGACACAGATACGCAGTATTTT
J gene: TRBJ2-1; D gene: NA; clone size: few; V gene: TRBV5-1; CDR3 protein: CASSLGSQASQNEQFF; CDR3 DNA: TGCGCCAGCAGCTTGGGTTCGCAGGCGAGCCAAAATGAGCAGTTCTTC
J gene: TRBJ1-1; D gene: NA; clone size: few; V gene: TRBV28; CDR3 protein: CASSLSGRLNTEAFF; CDR3 DNA: TGTGCCAGCAGTCTGTCGGGGAGATTGAACACTGAAGCTTTCTTT
J gene: TRBJ2-6; D gene: NA; clone size: NA; V gene: TRBV4-1; CDR3 protein: CASSQDAGSGANVLTF; CDR3 DNA: TGCGCCAGCAGCCAAGATGCGGGTTCTGGGGCCAACGTCCTGACTTTC
J gene: TRBJ1-6; D gene: NA; clone size: NA; V gene: TRBV28; CDR3 protein: CASSSIARASYNSPLHF; CDR3 DNA: TGTGCCAGCTCCTCAATTGCCAGGGCCTCCTATAATTCACCCCTCCACTTT
J gene: TRBJ2-1; D gene: TRBD2; clone size: NA; V gene: TRBV5-1; CDR3 protein: CASSLKTSGIGDEQFF; CDR3 DNA: TGCGCCAGCAGCTTAAAGACTAGCGGGATCGGGGATGAGCAGTTCTTC
J gene: TRBJ1-1; D gene: NA; clone size: NA; V gene: TRBV13; CDR3 protein: CASSRDKYTEAFF; CDR3 DNA: TGTGCCAGCAGCAGAGACAAATACACTGAAGCTTTCTTT
J gene: TRBJ1-2; D gene: TRBD1; clone size: NA; V gene: TRBV6-1; CDR3 protein: CASSEPGQQNYGYTF; CDR3 DNA: TGTGCCAGCAGTGAACCGGGACAGCAGAACTATGGCTACACCTTC
J gene: TRBJ2-5; D gene: NA; clone size: NA; V gene: TRBV29-1; CDR3 protein: CSVESQGGETQYF; CDR3 DNA: TGCAGCGTTGAGAGCCAGGGGGGAGAGACCCAGTACTTC
J gene: TRBJ2-7; D gene: NA; clone size: once; V gene: TRBV30; CDR3 protein: CAWSLIGGLREQYF; CDR3 DNA: TGTGCCTGGAGTCTCATAGGAGGCCTCAGGGAGCAGTACTTC
J gene: TRBJ2-7; D gene: TRBD2; clone size: once; V gene: TRBV15; CDR3 protein: CATSRDLAGSSYEQYF; CDR3 DNA: TGTGCCACCAGCAGAGATCTAGCGGGGAGCTCCTACGAGCAGTACTTC